Given below is one TCR beta chain in context. TCRdb analysed the RT-PCR reads with MiXCR anew, one entry per CDR3 protein. Among more than 550,000 distinct CDR3 sequences listed, around 14% were seen once. Per the germline V gene, CDR1 is LNHNV and CDR2 is YYDKDF (reference sequence). This CDR3 has 17 amino acids. Germline trimming cut 0 bases from V and 8 bases from J; bases unmatched to any gene: 6. The chain couples TRBV15 to TRBJ1-6; the match to TRBD1 covers 11 bases. Input material: memory CD4+ T cells from blood. The source of this sequence is a female donor in good health, serving as a healthy control. The CDR3 DNA follows: TGTGCCACCAGCAGAGAGAGGACAGGGGGCATTTATTCACCCCTCCACTTT. Translating it yields CATSRERTGGIYSPLHF.